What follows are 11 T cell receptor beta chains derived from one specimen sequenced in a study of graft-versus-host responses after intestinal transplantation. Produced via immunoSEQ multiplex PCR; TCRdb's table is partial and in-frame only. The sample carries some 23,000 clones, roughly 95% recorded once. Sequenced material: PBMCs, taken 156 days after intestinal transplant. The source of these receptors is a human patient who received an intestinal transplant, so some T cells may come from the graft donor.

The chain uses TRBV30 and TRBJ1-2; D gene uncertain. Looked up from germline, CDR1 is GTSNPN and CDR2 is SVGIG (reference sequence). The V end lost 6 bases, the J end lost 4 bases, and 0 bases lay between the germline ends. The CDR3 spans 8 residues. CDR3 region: CACYGYTF. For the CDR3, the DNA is TGTGCCTGCTATGGCTACACCTTC.

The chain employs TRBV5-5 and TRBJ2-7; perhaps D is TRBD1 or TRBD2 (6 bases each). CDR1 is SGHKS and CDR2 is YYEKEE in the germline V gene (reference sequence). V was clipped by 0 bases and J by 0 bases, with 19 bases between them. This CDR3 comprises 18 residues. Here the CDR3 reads CASSLEGGIKISSYEQYF. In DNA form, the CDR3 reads TGTGCCAGCAGCTTGGAAGGGGGGATTAAAATAAGCTCCTACGAGCAGTACTTC.

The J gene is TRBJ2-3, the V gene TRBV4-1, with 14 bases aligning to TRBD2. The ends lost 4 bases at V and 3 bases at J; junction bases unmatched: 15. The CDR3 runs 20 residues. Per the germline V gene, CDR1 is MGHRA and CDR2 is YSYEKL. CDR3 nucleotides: TGCGCCAGCAGCCCCCGGGAGGCACAGGGGACTAGCGGGAGTACAGATACGCAGTATTTT. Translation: CASSPREAQGTSGSTDTQYF.

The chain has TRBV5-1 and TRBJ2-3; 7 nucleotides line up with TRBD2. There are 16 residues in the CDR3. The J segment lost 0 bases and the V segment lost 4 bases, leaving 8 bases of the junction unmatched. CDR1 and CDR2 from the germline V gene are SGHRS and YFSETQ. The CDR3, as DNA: TGCGCCAGCAGCGACGGAGCGGGACCGAGCACAGATACGCAGTATTTT. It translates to CASSDGAGPSTDTQYF.

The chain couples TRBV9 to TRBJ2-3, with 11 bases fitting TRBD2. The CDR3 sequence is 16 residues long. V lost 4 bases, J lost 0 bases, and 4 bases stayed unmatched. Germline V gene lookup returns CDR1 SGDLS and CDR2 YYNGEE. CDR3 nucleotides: TGTGCCAGCAGCAAAGGGACTAGCGGTAGCACAGATACGCAGTATTTT. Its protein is CASSKGTSGSTDTQYF.

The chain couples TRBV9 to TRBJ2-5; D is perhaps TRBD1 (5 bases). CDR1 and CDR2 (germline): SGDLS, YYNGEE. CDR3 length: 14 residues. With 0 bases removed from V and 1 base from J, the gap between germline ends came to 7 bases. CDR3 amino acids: CASSVGGTQETQYF. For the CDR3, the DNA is TGTGCCAGCAGCGTAGGGGGCACCCAAGAGACCCAGTACTTC. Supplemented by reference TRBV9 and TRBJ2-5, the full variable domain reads DSGVTQTPKHLITATGQRVTLRCSPRSGDLSVYWYQQSLDQGLQFLIQYYNGEERAKGNILERFSAQQFPDLHSELNLSSLELGDSALYFCASSVGGTQETQYFGPGTRLLVL.

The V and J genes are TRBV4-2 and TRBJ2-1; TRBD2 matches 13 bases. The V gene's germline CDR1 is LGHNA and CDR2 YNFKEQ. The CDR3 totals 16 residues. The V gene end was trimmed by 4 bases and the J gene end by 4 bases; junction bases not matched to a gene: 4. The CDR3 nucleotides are TGTGCCAGCAGCCCGCGGACTAGCGGGGGATACAATGAGCAGTTCTTC. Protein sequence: CASSPRTSGGYNEQFF.

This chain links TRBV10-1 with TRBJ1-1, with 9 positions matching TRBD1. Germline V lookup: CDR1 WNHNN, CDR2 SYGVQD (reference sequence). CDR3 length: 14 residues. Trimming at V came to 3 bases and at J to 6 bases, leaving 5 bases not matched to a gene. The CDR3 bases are TGCGCCAGCAGTGAAGGGACAGGGATTGCTGAAGCTTTCTTT. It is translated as CASSEGTGIAEAFF.

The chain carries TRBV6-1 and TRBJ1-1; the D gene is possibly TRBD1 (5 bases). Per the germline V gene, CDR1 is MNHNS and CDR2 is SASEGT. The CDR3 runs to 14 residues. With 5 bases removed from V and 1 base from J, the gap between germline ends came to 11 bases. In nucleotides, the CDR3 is TGTGCCAGCAGTCCGACCGGGGGGAACACTGAAGCTTTCTTT. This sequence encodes CASSPTGGNTEAFF.

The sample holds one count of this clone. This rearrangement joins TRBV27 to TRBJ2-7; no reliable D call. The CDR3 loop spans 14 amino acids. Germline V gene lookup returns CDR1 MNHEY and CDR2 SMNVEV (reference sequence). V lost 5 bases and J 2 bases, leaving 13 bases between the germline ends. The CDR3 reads CASSARNGPYEQYF. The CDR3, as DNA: TGTGCCAGCAGTGCCCGGAACGGCCCCTACGAGCAGTACTTC.

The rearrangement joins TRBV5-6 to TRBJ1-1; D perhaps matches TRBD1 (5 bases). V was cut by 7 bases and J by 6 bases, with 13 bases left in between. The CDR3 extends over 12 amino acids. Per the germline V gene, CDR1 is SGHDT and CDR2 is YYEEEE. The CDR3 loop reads CASGGLGAEAFF. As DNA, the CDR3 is TGTGCCAGCGGGGGATTGGGCGCTGAAGCTTTCTTT.